The 5 T cell receptor beta chains given below trace back to one sample, sequenced in a study of T cells after yellow fever vaccination. In TCRdb, the 5' RACE reads were re-called with MiXCR into one record per CDR3 protein. The table shows 75,000 to 100,000 distinct CDR3 sequences, with about 8.4% occurring only once. This sample comprised CD8+ T cells not binding an NS4B(214-222) dextramer, sorted from PBMCs, obtained around 16 days after the first yellow fever vaccination. These receptors all stem from a man aged 18 to 29 who received the YFV17D yellow fever vaccine.

This clonotype was counted many times. V usage is TRBV6-5 and J usage is TRBJ2-7, with D perhaps matching TRBD1 (5 bases). Germline lookup yields CDR1 MNHEY and CDR2 SVGAGI. The CDR3 sequence is 17 residues long. V gave up 0 bases and J gave up 0 bases, with 15 bases separating them. CDR3 protein: CASSYSNTGSSSYEQYF. The CDR3 coding sequence is TGTGCCAGCAGTTACTCAAATACAGGTTCTAGCTCCTACGAGCAGTACTTC.

This clonotype was counted only a few times. The gene calls are TRBV5-1 and TRBJ2-1, with 13 bases matching TRBD2. V dropped 4 bases and J dropped 8; count of bases not matched to a gene: 6. This CDR3 spans 15 amino acids. Germline CDR1 and CDR2: SGHRS and YFSETQ. The CDR3 reads CASSPGTSGADEQFF. As DNA, the CDR3 is TGCGCCAGCAGCCCCGGGACTAGCGGGGCCGATGAGCAGTTCTTC.

The chain uses TRBV15 and TRBJ2-5, with D maybe TRBD2 (5 bases). From germline, CDR1 is LNHNV and CDR2 YYDKDF (reference sequence). Trimming removed 3 bases at V and 1 base at J, with 12 bases between. The CDR3 contains 15 residues. The DNA for the CDR3 is TGTGCCACCAGCAGTCCCTCCGGGATCCAAGAGACCCAGTACTTC. It codes for CATSSPSGIQETQYF.

This clonotype was observed a handful of times. V is TRBV6-1 and J is TRBJ2-2; 13 bases are a match to TRBD2. CDR3 size: 16 residues. With V trimmed by 8 bases and J by 4 bases, 7 bases remained unmatched. Germline V CDR1 and CDR2: MNHNS, SASEGT. The CDR3 coding sequence is TGTGCCAGCTCGGGACTAGCGGGGAAGGGCACCGGGGAGCTGTTTTTT. It translates to CASSGLAGKGTGELFF.

The chain joins TRBV6-5 to TRBJ1-1; a possible D gene is TRBD1 (6 bases). Between the trimmed V and J ends, which lost 0 bases and 2 bases, there was a span of 10 bases. Germline CDR1 is MNHEY and CDR2 is SVGAGI. The CDR3 loop spans 15 amino acids. Here the CDR3 DNA reads TGTGCCAGCAGTTACTCTGCAGGGGCAAACACTGAAGCTTTCTTT. Translated, it gives CASSYSAGANTEAFF.